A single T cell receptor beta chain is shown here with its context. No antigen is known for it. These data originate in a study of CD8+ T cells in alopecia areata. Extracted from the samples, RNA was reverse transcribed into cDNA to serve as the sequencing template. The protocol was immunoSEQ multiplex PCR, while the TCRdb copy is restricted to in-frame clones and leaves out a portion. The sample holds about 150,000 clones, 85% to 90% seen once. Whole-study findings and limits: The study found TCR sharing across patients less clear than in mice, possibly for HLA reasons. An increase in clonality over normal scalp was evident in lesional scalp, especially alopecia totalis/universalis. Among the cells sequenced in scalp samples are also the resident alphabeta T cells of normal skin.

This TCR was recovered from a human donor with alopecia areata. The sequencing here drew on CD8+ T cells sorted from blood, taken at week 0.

CDR3 nucleotide sequence: TGTGCCAGCAGCACAGGATTCATAGATACGCAGTATTTT. Translated: CASSTGFIDTQYF. The chain has TRBV6-5 and TRBJ2-3; D is possibly TRBD1 (5 bases). Germline CDR1 reads MNHEY; CDR2 reads SVGAGI. Trimming pared 6 bases from V and 5 bases from J, leaving 12 bases between. There are 13 residues in the CDR3.